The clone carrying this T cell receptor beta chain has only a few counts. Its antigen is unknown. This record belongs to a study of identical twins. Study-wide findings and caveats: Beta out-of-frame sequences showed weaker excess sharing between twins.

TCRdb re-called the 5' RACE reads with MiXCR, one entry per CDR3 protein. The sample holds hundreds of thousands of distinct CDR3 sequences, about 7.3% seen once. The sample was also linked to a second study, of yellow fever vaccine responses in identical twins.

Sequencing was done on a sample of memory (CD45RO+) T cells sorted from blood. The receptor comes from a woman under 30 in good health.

CDR3 residues: CASSLSRVQPQHF. CDR3 in DNA: TGTGCCAGCAGTTTGAGCAGGGTCCAGCCCCAGCATTTT. The chain has TRBV12-3 or TRBV12-4 and TRBJ1-5, with D maybe TRBD1 (5 bases). The CDR3 covers 13 residues. V shed 3 bases and J shed 7 bases, with 10 bases lying between them.